The 23 T cell receptor beta chains given below trace back to one sample, sequenced in a study of T cells in tumors after PD-1 blockade. The method was immunoSEQ multiplex PCR; TCRdb's version includes in-frame clones alone and lacks a portion of them. The repertoire has tens of thousands of clones, around 74% of them found once; the top ten carry approximately 4.8%. The sequencing here drew on PBMCs, taken after anti-PD-1 treatment. The receptors stem from a human donor with basal cell carcinoma.

V is TRBV7-9 and J is TRBJ1-2; 7 bases line up with TRBD1. CDR1 and CDR2 from the germline V gene are SEHNR and FQNEAQ (reference sequence). This CDR3 has 16 amino acids. J gave up 0 bases and V 5 bases, and 9 bases lay outside the gene matches. CDR3 loop: CASSLPGTETNYGYTF. The DNA for the CDR3 is TGTGCCAGCAGCCTCCCTGGGACAGAAACTAACTATGGCTACACCTTC.

This chain links TRBV15 with TRBJ2-1; tentative D call: TRBD2 (7 bases). V was shortened by 5 bases and J by 8 bases, with 19 bases between the two germline ends. CDR1 is LNHNV, CDR2 YYDKDF, per germline (reference sequence). The CDR3 covers 15 residues. The CDR3 reads CATSAKQGGSDEQFF. The CDR3, as DNA: TGTGCCACCAGCGCTAAACAGGGCGGGAGCGATGAGCAGTTCTTC.

The chain links TRBV6-4 to TRBJ2-7; D remains unclear. The germline CDR1 and CDR2 sequences are MRHNA and SNTAGT. Trimming took 0 bases from V and 0 from J, leaving 15 bases between them. CDR3 size: 17 residues. CDR3 protein: CASSDSKPRPVSYEQYF. The CDR3 bases are TGTGCCAGCAGTGACTCGAAACCAAGACCCGTCTCCTACGAGCAGTACTTC.

The chain uses TRBV19 and TRBJ2-5; TRBD1 matches 8 bases. The germline gives CDR1 LNHDA, CDR2 SQIVND (reference sequence). The CDR3 sequence is 15 residues long. The J segment lost 4 bases and the V segment lost 1 base, leaving 5 bases of the junction unmatched. CDR3 sequence (DNA): TGTGCCAGTAGTATAGGTACAGGGGGTGGAGAGACCCAGTACTTC. Translating gives CASSIGTGGGETQYF.

The V gene is TRBV6-5, the J gene TRBJ2-7; maybe TRBD1 (5 bases). The V end was cut by 4 bases, the J end by 1 base, with 14 bases between. Germline V CDR1 and CDR2: MNHEY, SVGAGI. CDR3 length: 15 amino acids. CDR3 DNA: TGTGCCAGCAGTTCGACTCCGACAGAATCCTACGAGCAGTACTTC. Protein: CASSSTPTESYEQYF.

This clone was counted only a few times. V usage is TRBV5-6 and J usage is TRBJ2-1; 8 bases agree with TRBD1. Germline V gene sequence: CDR1 SGHDT, CDR2 YYEEEE. The CDR3 covers 15 residues. J lost 4 bases, V lost 4 bases, and 7 bases had no gene match. CDR3 sequence (DNA): TGTGCCAGCAGCCTCCGGGACAGGTTATACAATGAGCAGTTCTTC. This translates into CASSLRDRLYNEQFF.

The chain carries TRBV4-1 and TRBJ2-3; D might be TRBD2 (5 bases). The CDR3 covers 15 residues. Trimming cost V 0 bases and J 2 bases, with 9 bases left between them. Germline CDR1 reads MGHRA; CDR2 reads YSYEKL. As DNA, the CDR3 is TGCGCCAGCAGCCAAGAAACAGCGGTCACAGATACGCAGTATTTT. Its translation: CASSQETAVTDTQYF.

This rearrangement joins TRBV2 to TRBJ2-7; D gene unclear. This CDR3 comprises 15 residues. From germline, CDR1 is SNHLY and CDR2 FYNNEI. The V end was cut by 6 bases, the J end by 2 bases, with 17 bases between. The chain's CDR3 is CASSQAYLVAYEQYF. Written as DNA, the CDR3 is TGTGCCAGCAGCCAGGCCTACCTGGTCGCCTACGAGCAGTACTTC.

This clone came up once. CDR3 nucleotides: TGTGCCACCAGTCCCCGCCCAGGGGACAACTATAACTATGGCTACACCTTC. Translation: CATSPRPGDNYNYGYTF. V is TRBV24-1 and J is TRBJ1-2, with D maybe TRBD1 (6 bases). The CDR3 contains 17 residues. Trimming left V 6 bases short and J 1 base short, with 20 bases between. Germline CDR1 is KGHDR and CDR2 is SFDVKD.

The chain has TRBV30 and TRBJ1-5; D is unclear. CDR1 is GTSNPN, CDR2 SVGIG, per germline (reference sequence). The CDR3 is 13 residues long. The V end was cut by 0 bases, the J end by 3 bases, with 6 bases between. The CDR3 region has the DNA TGTGCCTGGAGTGTAGATTACAATCAGCCCCAGCATTTT. As protein: CAWSVDYNQPQHF.

This clone was found a few times. V is TRBV19 and J is TRBJ1-5, with D maybe TRBD1 (6 bases). The germline V gene has CDR1 LNHDA and CDR2 SQIVND (reference sequence). The V and J ends lost 6 bases and 5 bases respectively, with 20 bases between them. The CDR3 runs 16 residues. The DNA of the CDR3 is TGTGCCAGTAGCCGACTCCCACAGGGTACGGATCAGCCCCAGCATTTT. This translates into CASSRLPQGTDQPQHF.

CDR3 DNA sequence: TGTGCCAGCAGCTTAGGGCAGCACCCCAAGGGGGAAAAACTGTTTTTT. This encodes CASSLGQHPKGEKLFF. V is TRBV7-9 and J is TRBJ1-4; tentative D call: TRBD1 (5 bases). The CDR3 is made up of 16 amino acids. Germline lookup yields CDR1 SEHNR and CDR2 FQNEAQ (reference sequence). Trimming left V 1 base short and J 8 bases short, with 17 bases between.

The chain carries TRBV6-1 and TRBJ2-7, with TRBD1 as a possible D gene (5 bases). Germline loops: CDR1 MNHNS, CDR2 SASEGT. Trimming stripped 5 bases from V and 5 bases from J, with 16 bases between. The CDR3 is 14 amino acids. This CDR3 reads CASSLPSRVHEQYF. CDR3 in DNA: TGTGCCAGCAGTTTACCCTCCAGGGTCCACGAGCAGTACTTC.

The gene calls are TRBV3-1 (or the pseudogene TRBV3-2) and TRBJ1-4; possible D gene TRBD1, 6 bases. CDR1 is LGHDT, CDR2 YNNKEL, per germline (reference sequence). This CDR3 region has 15 residues. V lost 4 bases, J lost 10 bases, and 19 bases lay in between. The CDR3 bases are TGTGCCAGCAGCCCCTGGAACAGGGATAGGAGAAAACTGTTTTTT. It specifies CASSPWNRDRRKLFF.

This chain links TRBV3-1 (or the pseudogene TRBV3-2) with TRBJ2-2; D may be TRBD2 (5 bases). V shed 1 base and J shed 3 bases, with 9 bases lying between them. The CDR3 is made up of 15 amino acids. The germline gives CDR1 LGHDT, CDR2 YNNKEL (reference sequence). CDR3: CASSQVLGHTGELFF. The CDR3 nucleotides read TGTGCCAGCAGCCAAGTACTAGGTCACACCGGGGAGCTGTTTTTT.

The CDR3 DNA reads TGCGCCAGCAGTGAGGAGGTCTCGTCTGGAAACACCATATATTTT. Encoded protein: CASSEEVSSGNTIYF. V usage is TRBV10-1 and J usage is TRBJ1-3, with unresolved D. CDR3 length equals 15 residues. CDR1 and CDR2 (germline): WNHNN, SYGVQD (reference sequence). V was shortened by 2 bases and J by 1 base, with 9 bases between the two germline ends.

The chain carries TRBV5-1 and TRBJ2-1; no firm D call. The CDR3 is made up of 15 amino acids. V lost 0 bases to trimming and J lost 8 bases, with 15 bases between them. Germline CDR1 is SGHRS and CDR2 is YFSETQ. The CDR3 reads CASSLVVGAFDEQFF. The CDR3 nucleotides read TGCGCCAGCAGCTTGGTCGTAGGAGCTTTCGATGAGCAGTTCTTC.

This chain joins TRBV7-8 and TRBJ2-5; 10 bases match TRBD2. The CDR3 is 15 amino acids. Trimming cost V 4 bases and J 5 bases; bases outside gene matches: 7. Germline values: CDR1 SGHVS, CDR2 FQNEAQ. The CDR3 is CASSSGLATSETQYF. In nucleotides, the CDR3 is TGTGCCAGCAGCTCGGGACTAGCGACGTCTGAGACCCAGTACTTC.

This chain joins TRBV6-5 and TRBJ2-7, with 7 bases matching TRBD1. CDR3 size: 13 residues. With V trimmed by 2 bases and J by 5 bases, 3 bases remained unmatched. Germline CDR1 and CDR2: MNHEY and SVGAGI. CDR3 DNA: TGTGCCAGCAGTTACGACAGGGTAAACGAGCAGTACTTC. It is translated as CASSYDRVNEQYF.

The rearrangement uses TRBV7-6 and TRBJ2-3; D could derive from TRBD1 or TRBD2 (6 bases each). Trimming left V 1 base short and J 6 bases short, with 11 bases between. Per the germline V gene, CDR1 is SGHVS and CDR2 is FNYEAQ. The CDR3 length is 14 residues. CDR3 loop: CASSLESGADTQYF. CDR3 DNA sequence: TGTGCCAGCAGCTTAGAGTCGGGGGCCGATACGCAGTATTTT.

This clone was counted a single time. The chain links TRBV4-1 to TRBJ2-6; no definite D call. The CDR3 has 16 amino acids. Per germline, CDR1 MGHRA and CDR2 YSYEKL. V was pared by 4 bases and J by 0 bases, with 10 bases between. CDR3 DNA: TGCGCCAGCAGCCCGAAGGAACTCTCTGGGGCCAACGTCCTGACTTTC. It encodes CASSPKELSGANVLTF.

The chain uses TRBV5-4 and TRBJ2-1, with D tentatively TRBD2 (7 bases). The CDR3 is made up of 14 amino acids. V dropped 3 bases and J dropped 7 bases, with 14 bases sitting between them. Germline-derived CDR1 and CDR2 are SGHNT and YYREEE (reference sequence). The CDR3 bases are TGTGCCAGCAGCTACCGGGGGGCTGGAAATGAGCAGTTCTTC. Residues: CASSYRGAGNEQFF.

The chain uses TRBV13 and TRBJ2-7; D gene uncertain. CDR1 and CDR2 from the germline V gene are PRHDT and FYEKMQ (reference sequence). This CDR3 region has 13 residues. Trimming shortened V by 10 bases and J by 0 bases, and 13 bases separated the two germline ends. CDR3 bases: TGTGCCACCACTCCGGTCCTCTCCTACGAGCAGTACTTC. Its translation: CATTPVLSYEQYF. Combining the CDR3 with reference TRBV13 and TRBJ2-7 gives the whole variable domain AAGVIQSPRHLIKEKRETATLKCYPIPRHDTVYWYQQGPGQDPQFLISFYEKMQSDKGSIPDRFSAQQFSDYHSELNMSSLELGDSALYFCATTPVLSYEQYFGPGTRLTVT.